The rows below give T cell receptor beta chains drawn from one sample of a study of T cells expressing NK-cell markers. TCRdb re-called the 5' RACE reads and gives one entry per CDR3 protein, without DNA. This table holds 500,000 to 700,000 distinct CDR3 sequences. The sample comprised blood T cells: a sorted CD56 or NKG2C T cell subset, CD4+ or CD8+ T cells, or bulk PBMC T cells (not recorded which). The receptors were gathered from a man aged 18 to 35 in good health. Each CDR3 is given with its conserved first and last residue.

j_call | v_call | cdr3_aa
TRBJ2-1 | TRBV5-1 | CASSFGWQSYNEQFF
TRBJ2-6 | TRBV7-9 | CASSLSLRGANVLTF
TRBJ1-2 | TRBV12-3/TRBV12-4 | CASTGVGYGYTF
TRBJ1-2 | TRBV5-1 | CASSLGPRERGYTF
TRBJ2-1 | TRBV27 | CASSPRTAKWENEQFF
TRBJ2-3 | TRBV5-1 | CASSLASGTDTQYF
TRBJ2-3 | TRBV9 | CASSGQGTADTQYF
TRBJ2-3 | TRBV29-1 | CSVRGLTSGSPDTQYF
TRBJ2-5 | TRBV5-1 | CASSAGRNQETQYF
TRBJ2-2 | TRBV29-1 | CSVAVGGMNTGELFF
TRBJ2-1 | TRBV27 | CASSFSSGTGSIF
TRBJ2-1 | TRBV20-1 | CSARASGVNEQFF
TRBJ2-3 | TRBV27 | CASSSGTSRFGSDTQYF
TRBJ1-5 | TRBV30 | CAWTERDSNQPQHF
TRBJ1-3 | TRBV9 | CASSSGSPLGNTIYF
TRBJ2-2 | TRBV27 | CASSFGQSSTGELFF
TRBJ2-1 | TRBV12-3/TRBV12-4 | CASSFWGSVRNEQFF
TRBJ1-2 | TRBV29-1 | CSVRGTGGLGYTF
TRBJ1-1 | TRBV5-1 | CASSRFKGADTEAFF
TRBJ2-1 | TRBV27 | CASSRTRYNEQFF
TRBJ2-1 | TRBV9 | CASSTGLADYNEQFF
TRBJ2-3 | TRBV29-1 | CSVSPVRGTADTQYF
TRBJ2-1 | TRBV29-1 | CSVANSSYNEQFF
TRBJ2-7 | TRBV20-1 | CSASSSIPRSYEQYF
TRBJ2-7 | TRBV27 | CASKSRTSVYEQYF
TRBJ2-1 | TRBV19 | CASSIPLAGNYNEQFF
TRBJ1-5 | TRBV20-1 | CSASSDPGRNQPQHF
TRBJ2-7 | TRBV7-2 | CASSFGGISEQYF
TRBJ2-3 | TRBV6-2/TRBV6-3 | CASSYTRQGAISDTQYF
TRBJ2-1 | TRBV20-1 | CSANAPSNNEQFF
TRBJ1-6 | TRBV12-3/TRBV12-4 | CASSQFVSPLHF
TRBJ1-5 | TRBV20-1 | CSAPARTNQPQHF
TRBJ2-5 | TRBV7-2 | CASSPSFSVRGETQYF
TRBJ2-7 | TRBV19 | CASSQRGSSYEQYF
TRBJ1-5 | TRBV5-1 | CASSLDGGRLNQPQHF
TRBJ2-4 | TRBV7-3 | CASSRRRAKNIQYF
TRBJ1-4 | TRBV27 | CASKDRRTLNEKLFF
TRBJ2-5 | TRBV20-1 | CSASRDGEYQETQYF
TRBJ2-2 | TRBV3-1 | CASSQDRGAGTGELFF
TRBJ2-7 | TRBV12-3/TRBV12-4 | CASSQDSISPQYF
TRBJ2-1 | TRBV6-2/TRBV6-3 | CASSYGGSNNEQFF
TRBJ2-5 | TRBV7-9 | CASSLVMGGSQTQYF
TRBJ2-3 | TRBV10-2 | CASIRENTDTQYF
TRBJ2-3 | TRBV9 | CASSAFSGEPADTQYF
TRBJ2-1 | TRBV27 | CASSNLGGPPYNEQFF
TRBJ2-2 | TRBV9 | CASSEGIAGPNTGELFF
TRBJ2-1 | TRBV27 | CASSPVRLGRSYNEQFF
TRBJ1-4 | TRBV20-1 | CSASRTGIGEKLFF
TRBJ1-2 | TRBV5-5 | CASSRPIQTDYGYTF
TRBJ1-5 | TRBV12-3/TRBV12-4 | CASKRSDSNQPQHF
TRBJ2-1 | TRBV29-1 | CSVAPRSTYNEQFF
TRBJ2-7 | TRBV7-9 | CASRGQGGGEQYF